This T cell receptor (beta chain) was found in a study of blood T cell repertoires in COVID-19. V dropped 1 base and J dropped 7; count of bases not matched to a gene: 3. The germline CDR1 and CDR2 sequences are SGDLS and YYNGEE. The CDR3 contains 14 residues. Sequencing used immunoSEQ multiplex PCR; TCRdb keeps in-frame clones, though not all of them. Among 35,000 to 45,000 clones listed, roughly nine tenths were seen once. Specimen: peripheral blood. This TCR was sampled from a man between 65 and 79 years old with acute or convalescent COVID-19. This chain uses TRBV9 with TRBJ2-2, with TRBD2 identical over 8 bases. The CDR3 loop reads CASSVTSGNGELFF. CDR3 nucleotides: TGTGCCAGCAGCGTAACTAGCGGCAACGGGGAGCTGTTTTTT.